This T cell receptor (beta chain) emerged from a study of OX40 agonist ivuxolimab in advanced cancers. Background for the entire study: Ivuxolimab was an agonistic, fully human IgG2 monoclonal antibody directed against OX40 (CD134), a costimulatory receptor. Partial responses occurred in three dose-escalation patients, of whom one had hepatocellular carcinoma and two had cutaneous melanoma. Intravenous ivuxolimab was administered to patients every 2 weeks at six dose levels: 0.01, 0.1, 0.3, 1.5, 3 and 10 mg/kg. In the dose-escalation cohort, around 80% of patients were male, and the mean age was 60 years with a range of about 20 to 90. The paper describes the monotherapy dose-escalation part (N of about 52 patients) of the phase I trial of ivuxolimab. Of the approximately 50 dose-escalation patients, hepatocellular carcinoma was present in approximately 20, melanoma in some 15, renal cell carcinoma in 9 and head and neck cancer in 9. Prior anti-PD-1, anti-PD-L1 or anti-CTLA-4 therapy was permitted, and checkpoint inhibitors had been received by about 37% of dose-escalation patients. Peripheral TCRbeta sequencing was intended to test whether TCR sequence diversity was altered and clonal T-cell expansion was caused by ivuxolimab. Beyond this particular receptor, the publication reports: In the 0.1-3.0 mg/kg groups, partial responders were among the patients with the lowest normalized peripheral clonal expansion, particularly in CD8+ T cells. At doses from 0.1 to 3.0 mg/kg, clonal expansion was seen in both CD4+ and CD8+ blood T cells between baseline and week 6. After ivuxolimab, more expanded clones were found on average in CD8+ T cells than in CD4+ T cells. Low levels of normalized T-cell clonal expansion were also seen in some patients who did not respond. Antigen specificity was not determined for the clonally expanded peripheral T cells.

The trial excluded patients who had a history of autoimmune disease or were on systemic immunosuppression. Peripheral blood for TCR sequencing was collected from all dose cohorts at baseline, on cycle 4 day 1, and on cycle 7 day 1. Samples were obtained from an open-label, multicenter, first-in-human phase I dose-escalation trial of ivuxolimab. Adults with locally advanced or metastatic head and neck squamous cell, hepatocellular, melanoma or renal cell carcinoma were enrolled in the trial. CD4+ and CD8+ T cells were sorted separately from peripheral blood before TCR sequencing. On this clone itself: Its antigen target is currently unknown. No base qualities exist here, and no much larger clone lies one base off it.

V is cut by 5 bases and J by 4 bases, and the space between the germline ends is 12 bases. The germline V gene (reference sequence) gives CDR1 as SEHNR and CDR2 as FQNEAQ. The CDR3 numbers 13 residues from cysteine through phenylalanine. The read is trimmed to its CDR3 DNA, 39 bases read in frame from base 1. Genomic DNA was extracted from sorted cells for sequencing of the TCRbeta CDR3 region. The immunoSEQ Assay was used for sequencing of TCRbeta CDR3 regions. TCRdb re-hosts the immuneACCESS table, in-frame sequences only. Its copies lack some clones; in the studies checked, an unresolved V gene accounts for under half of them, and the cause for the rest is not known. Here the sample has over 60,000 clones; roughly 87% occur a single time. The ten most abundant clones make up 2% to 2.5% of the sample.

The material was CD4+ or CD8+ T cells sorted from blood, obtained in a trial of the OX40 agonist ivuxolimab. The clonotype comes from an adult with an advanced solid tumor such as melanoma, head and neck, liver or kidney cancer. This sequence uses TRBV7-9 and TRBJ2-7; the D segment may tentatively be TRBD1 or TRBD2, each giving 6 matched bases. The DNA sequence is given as TGTGCCAGCAGCAGCCAGGGGACTTACGAGCAGTACTTC. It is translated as CASSSQGTYEQYF.